This T cell receptor beta chain came from a study of T cells in localized non-small cell lung cancer. TCRdb keeps only in-frame clones here, not all; method: immunoSEQ multiplex PCR. The sample has about 52,000 clones; about 87% are singletons. Notes on the study in general: Highest T cell clonality was seen in uninvolved adjacent lung, surpassing that measured in tumor. Sequencing was limited to one tumor region, leaving the possibility of heterogeneity open. Adjacent lung had a median around 60 of the 100 largest tumor clones. Higher blood T cell density went with longer overall survival.

On this clone itself: Its specificity is not known.

With 9 bases removed from V and 3 bases from J, the gap between germline ends came to 15 bases. The CDR3 is 14 residues long. Germline V gene lookup returns CDR1 LNHNV and CDR2 YYDKDF (reference sequence). The chain has TRBV15 and TRBJ1-5, with a tentative D call TRBD1 (5 bases). The sequence was obtained from a female donor with stage II lung adenocarcinoma. This specimen consisted of PBMCs, obtained before any cancer treatment. The CDR3 loop reads CATGPAGFNQPQHF. In DNA form, the CDR3 reads TGTGCCACGGGACCAGCTGGGTTCAATCAGCCCCAGCATTTT.